The 11 T cell receptor beta chains given below trace back to one sample, sequenced in a study of blood T cell repertoires in COVID-19. This table comes from immunoSEQ multiplex PCR, and its TCRdb copy is limited to in-frame clones, with some not included. This sample has 95,000 or so clones, with approximately 84% found just once. Sequencing was performed on peripheral blood. Every receptor here comes from a human donor in a cohort sampled during active COVID-19.

CDR3 sequence reads: CARSGGQPGNTIYF. The DNA for the CDR3 is TGTGCCAGAAGCGGGGGACAGCCGGGAAACACCATATATTTT. This chain connects TRBV5-3 to TRBJ1-3; 7 bases line up with TRBD1. TRBV5-3 is annotated as an ORF whose role is uncertain. The CDR3 consists of 14 residues. Germline trimming cut 4 bases from V and 4 bases from J; bases unmatched to any gene: 5.

The chain carries TRBV27 and TRBJ1-2; unclear D gene. This CDR3 contains 12 residues. The V gene lost 3 bases and the J gene lost 7 bases, with 9 bases spanning the gap. CDR1 is MNHEY and CDR2 is SMNVEV in the germline V gene (reference sequence). The CDR3 protein is CASSFAGGGYTF. The CDR3 bases are TGTGCCAGCAGTTTCGCGGGCGGTGGCTACACCTTC.

CDR3 DNA: TGTGCCAGCAGCCTCGGGACAGGGGACGAGCAGTACTTC. Amino acid sequence: CASSLGTGDEQYF. The rearrangement joins TRBV11-2 to TRBJ2-7, with TRBD1 matching 10 bases. V dropped 5 bases and J dropped 5; count of bases not matched to a gene: 3. The CDR3 consists of 13 residues. CDR1 is SGHAT and CDR2 is FQNNGV in the germline V gene.

This clone is a singleton in its sample. Compared with germline, one end of the junction differs, possibly owing to a read error. The chain joins TRBV6-1 to TRBJ1-6; D is perhaps TRBD1 (6 bases). Germline loops: CDR1 MNHNS, CDR2 SASEGT. CDR3 length: 15 residues. In nucleotides, the CDR3 is TGTGCCAGCAGAGAAGGGATGGACAGCTCCTCACCCCTCCACTTT. Amino acids: CASREGMDSSSPLHF.

The chain employs TRBV19 and TRBJ2-1; 14 positions match TRBD2. Trimming at V came to 5 bases and at J to 7 bases, leaving 10 bases not matched to a gene. Per germline, CDR1 LNHDA and CDR2 SQIVND (reference sequence). CDR3 length: 17 amino acids. The DNA of the CDR3 is TGTGCCAGTAGTGGCATGACTAGCGGGGGGGTTGGAAATGAGCAGTTCTTC. Residues: CASSGMTSGGVGNEQFF.

V gene TRBV4-1 combines with J gene TRBJ2-7; 7 nucleotides line up with TRBD2. CDR1 and CDR2 from the germline V gene are MGHRA and YSYEKL. J was trimmed by 6 bases and V by 0 bases; bases with no gene match: 5. The CDR3 totals 14 residues. The CDR3 sequence is CASSQDSGGGEQYF. In nucleotides, the CDR3 is TGCGCCAGCAGCCAAGACTCGGGGGGAGGCGAGCAGTACTTC.

The J gene is TRBJ2-5, the V gene TRBV3-1 (or the pseudogene TRBV3-2), with a tentative D call TRBD1 (6 bases). The germline gives CDR1 LGHDT, CDR2 YNNKEL (reference sequence). V shed 3 bases and J shed 0 bases, with 11 bases lying between them. The CDR3 spans 15 residues. In DNA form, the CDR3 reads TGTGCCAGCAGCCATTACCAGGGGTACCAAGAGACCCAGTACTTC. Translation: CASSHYQGYQETQYF.

V is TRBV19 and J is TRBJ2-2, with a tentative D call TRBD1 (6 bases). V was pared by 5 bases and J by 1 base, with 11 bases between. The CDR3 has 15 amino acids. Germline CDR1 LNHDA, CDR2 SQIVND (reference sequence). In DNA, the CDR3 is TGTGCCAGTAGTGAACAGGGAGTGAACACCGGGGAGCTGTTTTTT. This gives the protein CASSEQGVNTGELFF.

The CDR3 spells CASSQSQPQGDSNQPQHF. The CDR3 DNA follows: TGCGCCAGCAGTCAGTCACAACCTCAGGGGGATAGCAATCAGCCCCAGCATTTT. The V gene is TRBV23-1, the J gene TRBJ1-5; 7 positions agree with TRBD1. TRBV23-1 belongs to the ORF category, with a function that is uncertain. The V segment lost 3 bases and the J segment 0 bases; nucleotides outside the gene matches: 11. CDR3 length equals 18 residues.

This sequence joins TRBV11-2 and TRBJ2-7; tentatively, D is TRBD2 (5 bases). The CDR3 extends over 15 amino acids. The ends were cut back, 1 base at V and 1 base at J, with 11 bases in the middle. Germline V lookup: CDR1 SGHAT, CDR2 FQNNGV. CDR3 nucleotides: TGTGCCAGCAGCTTAGTACTAGACGGGTCCTACGAGCAGTACTTC. Its protein product is CASSLVLDGSYEQYF.

This chain connects TRBV6-2 or TRBV6-3 to TRBJ2-3, with 8 bases matching TRBD2. The J segment lost 1 base and the V segment lost 2 bases, leaving 11 bases of the junction unmatched. The germline V gene has CDR1 MNHEY and CDR2 SVGEGT. This CDR3 is built from 18 residues. The CDR3 sequence is CASSYDRGSGIRTDTQYF. DNA of the CDR3: TGTGCCAGCAGTTACGATCGAGGTAGCGGGATTCGCACAGATACGCAGTATTTT.